One sample yielded the 13 T cell receptor beta chains listed below, sequenced in a study of resident and recirculating memory T cells in vitiligo. TCRdb's copy holds only in-frame clones and misses some; the assay was immunoSEQ multiplex PCR. The sample yields tens of thousands of clones, roughly nine tenths seen once. The sample was blood. The source is a male donor with vitiligo.

This chain joins TRBV7-8 and TRBJ1-6; 11 bases fit TRBD1. The trim removed 5 bases at V and 9 bases at J, leaving 3 bases unmatched. There are 14 residues in the CDR3. Germline V gives CDR1 SGHVS, CDR2 FQNEAQ. The CDR3 region has the DNA TGTGCCAGCAGCCCCGGACAGGGGGCTTCACCCCTCCACTTT. Protein product: CASSPGQGASPLHF.

The chain recombines TRBV4-3 with TRBJ2-2; 12 bases agree with TRBD2. Germline CDR1 reads LGHNA; CDR2 reads YSLEER. The CDR3 is 19 residues long. The junction had 15 bases not matched to a gene; V was cut back by 4 bases and J by 6 bases. CDR3 protein: CASSPKMGLAGSPAGELFF. Here the CDR3 DNA reads TGCGCCAGCAGCCCCAAAATGGGACTAGCGGGCTCACCGGCCGGGGAGCTGTTTTTT.

This clone was seen a single time. The chain employs TRBV5-5 and TRBJ1-6, with D unclear. V lost 1 base to trimming and J lost 10 bases, with 6 bases between them. The CDR3 runs to 12 residues. In germline, CDR1 is SGHKS, CDR2 YYEKEE (reference sequence). The CDR3 nucleotides are TGTGCCAGCAGCTTGACGGGATCACCCCTCCACTTT. As protein: CASSLTGSPLHF.

This clone was detected only once. The genes are TRBV2 and TRBJ2-1, with 15 bases lining up with TRBD2. Germline CDR1 is SNHLY and CDR2 is FYNNEI. V trimming: 3 bases; J trimming: 9 bases; junction bases outside the gene matches: 9. The length of the CDR3 is 17 residues. CDR3 residues: CASSDWTSGGARGEQFF. The DNA for the CDR3 is TGTGCCAGCAGTGACTGGACTAGCGGGGGGGCTCGAGGTGAGCAGTTCTTC.

The CDR3 spells CASSLTVGYTF. Here the CDR3 DNA reads TGTGCCAGCAGCTTGACAGTGGGCTACACCTTC. The rearrangement links TRBV7-9 to TRBJ1-2, with a possible D match to TRBD1 (5 bases). The CDR3 length is 11 residues. Trimming cost V 3 bases and J 8 bases, with 7 bases left between them. The germline CDR1 and CDR2 sequences are SEHNR and FQNEAQ (reference sequence).

In this sample, this clone turned up once. The J gene is TRBJ2-7, the V gene TRBV2; 9 bases align to TRBD1. With 10 bases clipped from V and 5 bases from J, the junction kept 6 bases outside the gene matches. Germline V gene sequence: CDR1 SNHLY, CDR2 FYNNEI. The CDR3 contains 12 residues. The CDR3 is CAIGTGLHEQYF. CDR3 coding DNA: TGTGCCATCGGGACAGGGCTCCACGAGCAGTACTTC.

This clone has just one count. V usage is TRBV11-2 and J usage is TRBJ2-1; the match to TRBD2 covers 11 bases. V lost 1 base, J lost 4 bases, and 9 bases stayed unmatched. The CDR3 covers 18 residues. Germline CDR1 is SGHAT and CDR2 is FQNNGV. CDR3 coding DNA: TGTGCCAGCAGCTTAGCAAGTAGCGGGGGGGCAATATACAATGAGCAGTTCTTC. It yields the protein CASSLASSGGAIYNEQFF.

There are a few counts of this clone. The CDR3 spells CATSRDTAGANSPLHF. CDR3 DNA: TGTGCCACCAGCAGAGATACGGCAGGGGCGAATTCACCCCTCCACTTT. V is TRBV15 and J is TRBJ1-6, with a possible D match to TRBD1 (6 bases). There are 16 residues in the CDR3. The germline gives CDR1 LNHNV, CDR2 YYDKDF (reference sequence). Trimming removed 0 bases at V and 7 bases at J, with 13 bases between.

This sequence joins TRBV6-1 and TRBJ2-7; 8 nucleotides align to TRBD1. The trim removed 4 bases at V and 3 bases at J, leaving 5 bases unmatched. This CDR3 comprises 14 residues. Germline V lookup: CDR1 MNHNS, CDR2 SASEGT. The CDR3 region has the DNA TGTGCCAGCAGTGTATACAGGGGGAACTACGAGCAGTACTTC. Translated: CASSVYRGNYEQYF.

The CDR3 protein is CASSLLSNGGTEAFF. DNA for the CDR3: TGCGCCAGCAGCTTGTTAAGCAACGGGGGAACTGAAGCTTTCTTT. This chain uses TRBV5-1 with TRBJ1-1; maybe TRBD1 (5 bases). Germline V gives CDR1 SGHRS, CDR2 YFSETQ. The CDR3 has 15 residues. V lost 1 base to trimming and J lost 5 bases, with 15 bases between them.

The rearrangement uses TRBV25-1 and TRBJ1-2; D call uncertain. The CDR3 is 12 residues long. CDR1 MGHDK and CDR2 SYGVNS come from the germline V gene. Trimming cost V 2 bases and J 4 bases, with 5 bases left between them. CDR3 nucleotides: TGTGCCAGCAGTGAACTAAGCTATGGCTACACCTTC. As protein: CASSELSYGYTF.

The chain is built from TRBV2 and TRBJ2-3; 8 positions agree with TRBD2. The trim removed 8 bases at V and 4 bases at J, leaving 5 bases unmatched. Germline loops: CDR1 SNHLY, CDR2 FYNNEI. The CDR3 loop spans 13 amino acids. CDR3 residues: CASGGRGADTQYF. In DNA form, the CDR3 reads TGTGCCAGCGGCGGGCGGGGGGCAGATACGCAGTATTTT.

The chain has TRBV4-1 and TRBJ1-1, with D possibly being TRBD1 (5 bases). Germline V gene lookup returns CDR1 MGHRA and CDR2 YSYEKL. The V end was cut by 5 bases, the J end by 0 bases, with 19 bases between. The CDR3 consists of 17 residues. The CDR3 here is CASSSSPGEALNTEAFF. For the CDR3, the DNA is TGCGCCAGCAGCTCCTCCCCGGGGGAAGCCTTGAACACTGAAGCTTTCTTT.